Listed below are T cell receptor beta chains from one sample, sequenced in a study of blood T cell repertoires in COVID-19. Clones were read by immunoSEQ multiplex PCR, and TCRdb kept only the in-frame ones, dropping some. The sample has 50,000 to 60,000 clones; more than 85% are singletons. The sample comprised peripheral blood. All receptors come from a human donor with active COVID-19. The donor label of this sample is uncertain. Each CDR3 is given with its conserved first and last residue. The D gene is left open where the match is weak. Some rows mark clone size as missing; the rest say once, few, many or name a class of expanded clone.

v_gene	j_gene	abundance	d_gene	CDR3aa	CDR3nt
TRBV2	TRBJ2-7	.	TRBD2	CASRIAGTYEQYF	TGTGCCAGCAGGATAGCGGGGACATACGAGCAGTACTTC
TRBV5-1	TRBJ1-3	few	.	CASSLSVGDGNTIYF	TGCGCCAGCAGCTTGTCGGTCGGAGACGGGAACACCATATATTTT
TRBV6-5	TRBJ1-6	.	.	CASNRVNSPLHF	TGTGCCAGCAACAGGGTCAATTCACCCCTCCACTTT
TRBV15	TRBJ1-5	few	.	CATSREAPFQPQHF	TGTGCCACCAGCAGAGAGGCCCCGTTTCAGCCCCAGCATTTT
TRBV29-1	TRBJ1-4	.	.	CSVEGSGSEKLFF	TGCAGCGTTGAAGGTTCCGGATCGGAGAAACTGTTTTTT
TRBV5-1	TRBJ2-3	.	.	CASSLGQRLTDTQYF	TGCGCCAGCAGCTTGGGCCAGCGGCTCACAGATACGCAGTATTTT
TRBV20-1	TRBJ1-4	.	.	CSASPILGEKLFF	TGCAGTGCTAGTCCTATCTTGGGCGAAAAACTGTTTTTT
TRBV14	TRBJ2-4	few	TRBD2	CASSLTSGNYIQYF	TGTGCCAGCAGCCTTACTAGCGGGAATTACATTCAGTACTTC
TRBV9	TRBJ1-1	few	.	CASSTGMGTEAFF	TGTGCCAGCAGTACAGGGATGGGCACTGAAGCTTTCTTT
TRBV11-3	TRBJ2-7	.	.	CASTRGASGPSYEQYF	TGTGCCAGCACCCGGGGGGCTAGCGGCCCCTCCTACGAGCAGTACTTC
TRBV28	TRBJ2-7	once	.	CASSYGYEQYF	TGTGCCAGCAGTTACGGCTACGAGCAGTACTTC
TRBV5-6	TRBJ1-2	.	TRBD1	CASSLISATGGRYGYTF	TGTGCCAGCAGCTTGATTAGTGCGACAGGGGGGAGGTATGGCTACACCTTC
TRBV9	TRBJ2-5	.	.	CASSVGGNFGNQETQYF	TGTGCCAGCAGCGTAGGTGGAAATTTCGGGAACCAAGAGACCCAGTACTTC
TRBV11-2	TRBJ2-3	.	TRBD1	CASSRTGGSATDTQYF	TGTGCCAGCAGCCGAACAGGGGGCTCTGCCACAGATACGCAGTATTTT
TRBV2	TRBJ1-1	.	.	CASAPTGPSEAFF	TGTGCCAGCGCTCCCACAGGGCCTTCTGAAGCTTTCTTT
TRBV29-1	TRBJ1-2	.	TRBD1	CSAGQDYGYTF	TGCAGCGCTGGACAGGACTATGGCTACACCTTC
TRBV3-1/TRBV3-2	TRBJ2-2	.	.	CASSRTSDAGELFF	TGTGCCAGCAGCCGGACAAGCGACGCCGGGGAGCTGTTTTTT
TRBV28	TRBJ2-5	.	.	CASTPGGSGKETQYF	TGTGCCAGCACCCCCGGTGGTAGCGGTAAAGAGACCCAGTACTTC
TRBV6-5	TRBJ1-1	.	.	CASSSYVVTEAFF	TGTGCCAGCAGTTCCTACGTGGTCACTGAAGCTTTCTTT
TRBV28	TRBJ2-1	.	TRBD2	CASSFLLGLAGVVQFF	TGTGCCAGCAGTTTTCTTCTGGGACTAGCGGGAGTTGTGCAGTTCTTC
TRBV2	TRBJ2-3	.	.	CASSAGTHSTDTQYF	TGTGCCAGCAGCGCCGGGACTCATAGCACAGATACGCAGTATTTT
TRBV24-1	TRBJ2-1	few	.	CATSDPFGEQFF	TGTGCCACCAGTGATCCCTTTGGCGAGCAGTTCTTC
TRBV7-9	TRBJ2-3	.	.	CASSFTSGGDTQYF	TGTGCCAGCAGCTTCACTTCCGGGGGAGATACGCAGTATTTT
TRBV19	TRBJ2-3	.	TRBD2	CASSGRTSGSVGADTQYF	TGTGCCAGTAGTGGCAGGACTAGCGGGAGCGTCGGCGCAGATACGCAGTATTTT
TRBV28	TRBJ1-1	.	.	CASSLGGWNTEAFF	TGTGCCAGCAGTTTAGGGGGCTGGAACACTGAAGCTTTCTTT
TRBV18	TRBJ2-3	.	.	CASSLLGEATTDTQYF	TGTGCCAGCTCATTACTAGGGGAGGCCACCACAGATACGCAGTATTTT
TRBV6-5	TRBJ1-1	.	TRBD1	CASSGQGAGDTEAFF	TGTGCCAGCAGCGGACAGGGGGCAGGAGACACTGAAGCTTTCTTT
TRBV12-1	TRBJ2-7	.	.	CASSWRSYEQYF	TGTGCCAGCAGCTGGCGGAGCTACGAGCAGTACTTC
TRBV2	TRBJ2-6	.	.	CASSRLGVSGANVLTF	TGTGCCAGCAGTCGACTGGGAGTCTCTGGGGCCAACGTCCTGACTTTC
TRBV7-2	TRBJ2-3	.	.	CASSLTASVTQYF	TGTGCCAGCAGCTTAACTGCCTCGGTTACGCAGTATTTT
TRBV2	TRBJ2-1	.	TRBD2	CASSEQRGGYNEQFF	TGTGCCAGCAGTGAACAGCGGGGGGGATACAATGAGCAGTTCTTC
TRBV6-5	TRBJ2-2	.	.	CASKRVGSNAGELFF	TGTGCCAGCAAGCGGGTAGGGTCTAATGCCGGGGAGCTGTTTTTT
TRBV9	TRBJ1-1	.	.	CASSSTTQNTEAFF	TGTGCCAGCAGCTCGACAACTCAGAACACTGAAGCTTTCTTT
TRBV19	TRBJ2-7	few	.	CARPSEPGEQYF	TGTGCCAGGCCCTCGGAACCAGGGGAGCAGTACTTC
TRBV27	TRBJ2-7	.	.	CASSYGRDYEQYF	TGTGCCAGCAGTTACGGCAGGGACTACGAGCAGTACTTC
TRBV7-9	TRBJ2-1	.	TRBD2	CASSAIAGPSYNEQFF	TGTGCCAGCAGCGCTATAGCGGGACCATCCTACAATGAGCAGTTCTTC
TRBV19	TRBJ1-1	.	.	CASFGGLHTEAFF	TGTGCCAGTTTTGGGGGGTTACACACTGAAGCTTTCTTT
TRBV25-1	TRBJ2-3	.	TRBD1	CASKGGHGTDTQYF	TGTGCCAGCAAAGGGGGCCATGGCACAGATACGCAGTATTTT
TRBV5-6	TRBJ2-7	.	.	CASSFPAGGSYEQYF	TGTGCCAGCAGCTTCCCAGCGGGCGGATCCTACGAGCAGTACTTC
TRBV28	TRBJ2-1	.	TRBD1	CASSSSTGTGTGNEQFF	TGTGCCAGCAGTTCTAGCACCGGGACAGGGACTGGGAATGAGCAGTTCTTC
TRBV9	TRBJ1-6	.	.	CASSVAGGADSPLHF	TGTGCCAGCAGCGTAGCGGGGGGCGCGGATTCACCCCTCCACTTT
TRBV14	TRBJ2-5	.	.	CASSSADSQETQYF	TGTGCCAGCAGCTCCGCGGACAGTCAAGAGACCCAGTACTTC
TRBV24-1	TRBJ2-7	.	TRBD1	CATSEGDRGFYEQYF	TGTGCCACCAGTGAAGGGGACAGGGGGTTCTACGAGCAGTACTTC
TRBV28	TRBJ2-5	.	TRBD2	CASSPSIAGGRETQYF	TGTGCCAGCAGTCCCTCCATAGCGGGGGGTAGGGAGACCCAGTACTTC
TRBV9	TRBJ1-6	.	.	CASSVQDSPNSPLHF	TGTGCCAGCAGCGTCCAGGACAGTCCTAATTCACCCCTCCACTTT
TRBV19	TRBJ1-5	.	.	CASSANLLLGGRQPQHF	TGTGCCAGTAGTGCCAATCTGCTTTTAGGGGGTAGGCAGCCCCAGCATTTT
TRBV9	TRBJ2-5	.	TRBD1	CASSPYGTEGQTQYF	TGTGCCAGCAGCCCCTACGGGACAGAGGGGCAGACCCAGTACTTC
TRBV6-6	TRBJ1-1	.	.	CASSLLEGEAFF	TGTGCCAGCAGCCTACTCGAGGGTGAAGCTTTCTTT
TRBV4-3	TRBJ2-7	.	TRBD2	CASSQEREWYEQYF	TGCGCCAGCAGCCAAGAGCGGGAGTGGTACGAGCAGTACTTC
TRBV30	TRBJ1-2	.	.	CAWSRAGGSYGYTF	TGTGCCTGGAGTAGGGCAGGCGGGAGCTATGGCTACACCTTC
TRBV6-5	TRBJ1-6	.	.	CASSYNGGSPLHF	TGTGCCAGCAGTTACAACGGAGGCTCACCCCTCCACTTT
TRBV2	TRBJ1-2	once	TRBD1	CASSLRDRALGGYTF	TGTGCCAGCAGCCTCCGGGACAGGGCCTTAGGTGGCTACACCTTC